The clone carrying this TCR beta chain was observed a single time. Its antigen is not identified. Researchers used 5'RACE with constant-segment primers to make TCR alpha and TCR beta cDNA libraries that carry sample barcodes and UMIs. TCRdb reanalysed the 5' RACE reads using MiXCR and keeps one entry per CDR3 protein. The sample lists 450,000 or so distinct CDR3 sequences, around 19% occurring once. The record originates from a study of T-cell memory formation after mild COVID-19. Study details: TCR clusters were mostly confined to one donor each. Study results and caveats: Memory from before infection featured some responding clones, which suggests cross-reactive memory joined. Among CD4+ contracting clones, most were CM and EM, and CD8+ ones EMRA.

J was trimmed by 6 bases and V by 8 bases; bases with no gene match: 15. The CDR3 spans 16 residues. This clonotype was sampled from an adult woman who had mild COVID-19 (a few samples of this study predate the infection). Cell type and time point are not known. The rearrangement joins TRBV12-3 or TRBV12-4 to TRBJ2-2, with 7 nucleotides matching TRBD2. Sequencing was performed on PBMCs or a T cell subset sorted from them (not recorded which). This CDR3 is CASWDDGTKGSGELFF. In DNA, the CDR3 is TGTGCCAGCTGGGATGACGGGACTAAGGGTTCCGGGGAGCTGTTTTTT.